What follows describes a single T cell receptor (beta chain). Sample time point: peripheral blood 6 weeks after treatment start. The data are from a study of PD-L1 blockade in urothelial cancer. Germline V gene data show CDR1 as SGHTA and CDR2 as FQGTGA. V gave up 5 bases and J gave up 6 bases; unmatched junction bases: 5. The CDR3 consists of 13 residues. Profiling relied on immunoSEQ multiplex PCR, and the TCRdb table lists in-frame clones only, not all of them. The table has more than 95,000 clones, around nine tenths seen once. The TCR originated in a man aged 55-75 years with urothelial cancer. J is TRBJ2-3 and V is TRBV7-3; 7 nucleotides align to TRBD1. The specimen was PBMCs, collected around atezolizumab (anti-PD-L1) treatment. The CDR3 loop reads CASSRDRSDTQYF. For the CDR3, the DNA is TGTGCCAGCAGCCGGGACAGATCCGATACGCAGTATTTT.